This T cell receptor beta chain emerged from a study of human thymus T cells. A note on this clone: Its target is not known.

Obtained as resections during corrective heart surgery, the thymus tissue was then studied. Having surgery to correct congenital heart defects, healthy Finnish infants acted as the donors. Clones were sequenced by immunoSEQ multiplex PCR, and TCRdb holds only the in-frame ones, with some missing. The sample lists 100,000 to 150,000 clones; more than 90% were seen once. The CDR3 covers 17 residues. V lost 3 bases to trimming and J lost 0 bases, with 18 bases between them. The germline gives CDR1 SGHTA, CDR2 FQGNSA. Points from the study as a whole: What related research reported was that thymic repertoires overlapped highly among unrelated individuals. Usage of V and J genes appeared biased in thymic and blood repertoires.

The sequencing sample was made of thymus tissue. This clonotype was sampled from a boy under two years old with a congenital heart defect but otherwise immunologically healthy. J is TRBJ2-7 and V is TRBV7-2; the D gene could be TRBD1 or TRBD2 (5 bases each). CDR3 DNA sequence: TGTGCCAGCAGCTTCTTTTTTCGGGGCGGTACCTCCTACGAGCAGTACTTC. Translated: CASSFFFRGGTSYEQYF.